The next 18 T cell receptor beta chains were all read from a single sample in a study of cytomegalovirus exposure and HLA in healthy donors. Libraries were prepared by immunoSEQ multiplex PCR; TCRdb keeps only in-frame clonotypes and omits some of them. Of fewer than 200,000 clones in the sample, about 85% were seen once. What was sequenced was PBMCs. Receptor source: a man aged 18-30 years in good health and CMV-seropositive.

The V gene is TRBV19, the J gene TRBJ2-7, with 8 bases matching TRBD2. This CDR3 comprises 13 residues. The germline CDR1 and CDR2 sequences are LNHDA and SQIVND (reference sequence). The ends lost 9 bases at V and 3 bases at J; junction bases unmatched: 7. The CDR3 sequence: CASQERGSYEQYF. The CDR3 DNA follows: TGTGCCAGCCAAGAGCGGGGGAGCTACGAGCAGTACTTC.

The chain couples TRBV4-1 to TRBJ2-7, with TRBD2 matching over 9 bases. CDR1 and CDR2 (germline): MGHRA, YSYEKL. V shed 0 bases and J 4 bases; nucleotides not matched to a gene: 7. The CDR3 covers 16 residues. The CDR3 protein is CASSQDQLSGRYEQYF. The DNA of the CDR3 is TGCGCCAGCAGCCAAGATCAGCTGAGCGGGAGGTACGAGCAGTACTTC.

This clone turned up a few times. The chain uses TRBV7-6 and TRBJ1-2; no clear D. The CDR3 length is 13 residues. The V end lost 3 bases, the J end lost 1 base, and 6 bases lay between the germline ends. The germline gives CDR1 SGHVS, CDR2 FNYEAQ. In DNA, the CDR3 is TGTGCCAGCAGCTTCGGGATTAACTATGGCTACACCTTC. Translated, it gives CASSFGINYGYTF.

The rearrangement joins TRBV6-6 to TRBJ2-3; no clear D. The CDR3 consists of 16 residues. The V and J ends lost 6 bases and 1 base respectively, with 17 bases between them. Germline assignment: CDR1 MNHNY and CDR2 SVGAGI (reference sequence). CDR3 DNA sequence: TGTGCCAGCAGGACGAGGCCCCCTCCGGGCACAGATACGCAGTATTTT. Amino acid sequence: CASRTRPPPGTDTQYF.

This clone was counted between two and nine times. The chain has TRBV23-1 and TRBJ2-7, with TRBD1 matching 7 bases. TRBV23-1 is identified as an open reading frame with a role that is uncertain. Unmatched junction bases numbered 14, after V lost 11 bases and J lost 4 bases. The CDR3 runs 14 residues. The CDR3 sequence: CAGSRQGLQYEQYF. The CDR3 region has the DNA TGCGCCGGGTCGAGACAGGGTTTGCAGTACGAGCAGTACTTC.

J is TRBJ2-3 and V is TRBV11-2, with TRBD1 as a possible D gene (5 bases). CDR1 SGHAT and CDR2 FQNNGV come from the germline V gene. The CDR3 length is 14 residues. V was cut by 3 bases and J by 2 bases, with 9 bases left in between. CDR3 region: CASSFAGPTDTQYF. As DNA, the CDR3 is TGTGCCAGCAGCTTTGCAGGGCCCACAGATACGCAGTATTTT. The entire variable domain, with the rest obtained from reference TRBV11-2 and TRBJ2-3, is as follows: EAGVAQSPRYKIIEKRQSVAFWCNPISGHATLYWYQQILGQGPKLLIQFQNNGVVDDSQLPKDRFSAERLKGVDSTLKIQPAKLEDSAVYLCASSFAGPTDTQYFGPGTRLTVL.

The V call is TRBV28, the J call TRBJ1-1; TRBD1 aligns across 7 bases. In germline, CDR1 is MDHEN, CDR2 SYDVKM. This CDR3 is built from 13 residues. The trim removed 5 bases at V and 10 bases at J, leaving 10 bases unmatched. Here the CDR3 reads CASSPPTGFSAFF. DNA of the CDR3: TGTGCCAGCAGTCCTCCGACAGGGTTTTCAGCTTTCTTT. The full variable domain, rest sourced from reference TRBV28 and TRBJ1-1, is DVKVTQSSRYLVKRTGEKVFLECVQDMDHENMFWYRQDPGLGLRLIYFSYDVKMKEKGDIPEGYSVSREKKERFSLILESASTNQTSMYLCASSPPTGFSAFFGQGTRLTVV.

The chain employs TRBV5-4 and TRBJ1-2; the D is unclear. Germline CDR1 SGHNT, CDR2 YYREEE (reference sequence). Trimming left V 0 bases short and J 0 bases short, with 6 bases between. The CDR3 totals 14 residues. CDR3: CASSLGSANYGYTF. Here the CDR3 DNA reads TGTGCCAGCAGCTTGGGTAGTGCTAACTATGGCTACACCTTC.

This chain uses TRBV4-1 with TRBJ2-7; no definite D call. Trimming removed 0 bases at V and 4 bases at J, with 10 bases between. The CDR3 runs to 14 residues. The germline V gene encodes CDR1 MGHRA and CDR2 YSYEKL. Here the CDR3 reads CASSQEGSTYEQYF. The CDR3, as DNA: TGCGCCAGCAGCCAAGAGGGCAGTACTTACGAGCAGTACTTC.

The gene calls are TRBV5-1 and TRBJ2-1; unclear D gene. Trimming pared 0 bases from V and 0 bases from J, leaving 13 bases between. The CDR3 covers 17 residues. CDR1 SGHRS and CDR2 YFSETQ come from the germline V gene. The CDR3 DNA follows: TGCGCCAGCAGCTTGGCCGGTTCCCTAAGCTCCTACAATGAGCAGTTCTTC. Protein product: CASSLAGSLSSYNEQFF.

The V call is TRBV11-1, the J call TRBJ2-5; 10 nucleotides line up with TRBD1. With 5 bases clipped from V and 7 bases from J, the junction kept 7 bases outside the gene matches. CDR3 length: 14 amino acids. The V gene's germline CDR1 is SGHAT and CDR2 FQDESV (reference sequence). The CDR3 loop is CASSTDRGQWTQYF. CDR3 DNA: TGTGCCAGCAGCACCGACAGGGGGCAATGGACCCAGTACTTC.

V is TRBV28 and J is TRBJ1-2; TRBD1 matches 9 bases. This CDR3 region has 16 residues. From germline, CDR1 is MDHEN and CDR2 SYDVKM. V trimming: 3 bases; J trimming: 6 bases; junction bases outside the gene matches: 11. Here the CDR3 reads CASSFITTGTGNGYTF. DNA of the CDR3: TGTGCCAGCAGTTTCATTACCACCGGGACAGGGAATGGCTACACCTTC.

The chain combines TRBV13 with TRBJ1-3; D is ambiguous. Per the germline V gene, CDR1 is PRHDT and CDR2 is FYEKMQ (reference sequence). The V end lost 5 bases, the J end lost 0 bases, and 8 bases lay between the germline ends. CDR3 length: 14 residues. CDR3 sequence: CASSQRDSGNTIYF. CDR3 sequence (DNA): TGTGCCAGCAGCCAAAGAGACTCTGGAAACACCATATATTTT. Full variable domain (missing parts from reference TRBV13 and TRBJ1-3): AAGVIQSPRHLIKEKRETATLKCYPIPRHDTVYWYQQGPGQDPQFLISFYEKMQSDKGSIPDRFSAQQFSDYHSELNMSSLELGDSALYFCASSQRDSGNTIYFGEGSWLTVV.

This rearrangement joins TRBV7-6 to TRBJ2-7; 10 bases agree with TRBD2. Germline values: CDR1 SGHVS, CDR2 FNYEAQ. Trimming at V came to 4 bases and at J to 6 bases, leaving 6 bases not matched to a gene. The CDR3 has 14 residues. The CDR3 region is CASSSLAGEGEQYF. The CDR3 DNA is TGTGCCAGCAGCTCCCTAGCGGGAGAGGGCGAGCAGTACTTC. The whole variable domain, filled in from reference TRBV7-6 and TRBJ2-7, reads GAGVSQSPRYKVTKRGQDVALRCDPISGHVSLYWYRQALGQGPEFLTYFNYEAQQDKSGLPNDRFSAERPEGSISTLTIQRTEQRDSAMYRCASSSLAGEGEQYFGPGTRLTVT.

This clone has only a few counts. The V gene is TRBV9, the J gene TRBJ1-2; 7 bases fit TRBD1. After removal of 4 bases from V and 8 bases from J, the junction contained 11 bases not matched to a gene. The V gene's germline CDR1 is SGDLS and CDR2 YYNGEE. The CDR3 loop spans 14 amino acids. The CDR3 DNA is TGTGCCAGCAGCTCAACGAACAGGGGAGAAGGCTACACCTTC. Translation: CASSSTNRGEGYTF.

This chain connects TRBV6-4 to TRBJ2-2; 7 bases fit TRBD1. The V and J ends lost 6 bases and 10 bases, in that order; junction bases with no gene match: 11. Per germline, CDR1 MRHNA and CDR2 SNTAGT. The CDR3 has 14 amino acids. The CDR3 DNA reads TGTGCCAGCAGCCCTGACAGGGTAAATGTGGAGCTGTTTTTT. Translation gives CASSPDRVNVELFF.

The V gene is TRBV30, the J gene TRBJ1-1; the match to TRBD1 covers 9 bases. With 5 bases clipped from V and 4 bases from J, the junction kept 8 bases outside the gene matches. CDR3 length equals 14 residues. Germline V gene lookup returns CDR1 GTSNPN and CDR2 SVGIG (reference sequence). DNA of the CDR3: TGTGCCTGGGCCCTGACAGGGGGGGCCACTGAAGCTTTCTTT. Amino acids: CAWALTGGATEAFF.

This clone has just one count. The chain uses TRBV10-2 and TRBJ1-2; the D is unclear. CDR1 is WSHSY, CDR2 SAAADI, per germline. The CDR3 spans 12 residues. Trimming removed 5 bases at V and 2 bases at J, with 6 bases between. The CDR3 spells CASSLENYGYTF. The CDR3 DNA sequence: TGCGCCAGCAGTCTAGAGAACTATGGCTACACCTTC.